This T cell receptor beta chain derives from a study of T-cell reconstitution after alpha-beta-depleted transplantation in children. Using unique molecular identifiers, the investigators prepared the TCRbeta library. TCRdb re-called the PCR reads through MiXCR, storing one row per CDR3 protein. The profile shows 750,000 to 950,000 distinct CDR3 sequences, approximately 15% of them singletons. This clonotype was counted a few times. Its antigen is undetermined. This CDR3 is 14 amino acids long. Trimming pared 6 bases from V and 2 bases from J, leaving 14 bases between. Whole-study results and caveats: T-cell numbers and diversity one year post-transplant derived largely from freshly generated T cells.

The source material was PBMCs, mostly from graft donor cells, sampled 360 days after TCRalphabeta/CD19-depleted stem cell transplant. The TCR was taken from a male patient aged 10 to 17 who had a stem cell transplant for acute lymphoblastic leukemia, so the T cells may come from the graft donor. The V gene is TRBV12-3 or TRBV12-4, the J gene TRBJ2-7; tentatively, D is TRBD1 (6 bases). In DNA form, the CDR3 reads TGTGCCAGCAGCCCCGGGACACATACCTACGAGCAGTACTTC. Translating gives CASSPGTHTYEQYF.